This T cell receptor (beta chain) was captured by sequencing in a study of regulatory T cells listed by TCRdb under 2018. A note on the overall study: T-cell receptor beta repertoires of sorted regulatory, conventional CD4+ and CD8+ T cells were compared between CD3G-deficient patients and healthy controls.

Its CDR3 holds 13 amino acids, cysteine through phenylalanine. Only the CDR3 portion is preserved as DNA: 39 bases, with reading frame beginning at the first base. Looking up the germline V gene (reference sequence) yields CDR1 SGHNT and CDR2 YYREEE. Trimming accounts for 4 bases at V and 11 bases at J, while the number of junction bases matched to no gene is 10. The paper's findings and limits, for the study overall: CD8+ T cells from patients showed a nonsignificant trend toward lower Shannon entropy than control CD8+ cells. Repertoires from patients had restricted unique TRB V-J pairs and skewed V and J gene usage, with the strongest effect in regulatory T cells.

Every CD3G-deficient patient showed evidence of autoimmunity, and the autoimmunity was more severe in two of the patients. At the time of testing, the patients were between 2 and 39 years old, and their CD4+ and CD8+ T cells had reduced naive proportions and increased memory proportions. About six individuals with CD3G deficiency were included in the patient group. An international network of physicians spanning the United States, Europe and Asia provided the patient samples and clinical data. Ficoll density separation was used to isolate peripheral blood mononuclear cells. CD3+ CD8+ CD4- T cells were isolated using a FACSAria cell sorter. The multiplex PCR used 52 forward TRBV primers and 13 reverse TRBJ primers, with assay-based and computational corrections for amplification bias. Rearranged TRB loci were amplified from genomic DNA by multiplex PCR within the immunoSEQ assay. Sequencing of the TRB amplicons was done on an Illumina HiSeq platform. Under the source paper's analysis protocol: Raw sequences were error-filtered and aligned to reference gene sequences by custom algorithms, then analyzed with the immunoSEQ online tools. Frequencies of productive and nonproductive TRB rearrangements were assessed among unique sequences as well as among total sequences. Hydrophobicity and amino acid composition of residues 6 and 7 within the TRB CDR3 were used to estimate the potential for self-reactivity. Prism software was used to run t tests, Mann-Whitney tests or two-way ANOVA for comparisons between groups. TCRdb's version of the immuneACCESS table is confined to in-frame rearrangements and falls short of the full clone set. An unresolved V gene accounts for under half of the shortfall where checked; the remainder is of unknown origin. The D gene and trimming were derived from the DNA, and the V and J assignments and clone size from that table. This sample gives 15,000 to 20,000 clones in total; more than 90% of them show up just once. Jointly, the top ten make up approximately 30% of the sample.

A remark on this clone: This receptor's antigen is unknown. Base qualities are not at hand, and no much larger clone is one base apart.

This TCR came from a young adult with CD3G deficiency. The chain couples TRBV5-4 to TRBJ1-2; TRBD1 aligns with 8 central bases. The sequenced material came from CD8+ T cells sorted from blood. The DNA sequence is given as TGTGCCAGCAGCGGAGGGGACAGGCTGGGGTACACCTTC. Translated, it gives CASSGGDRLGYTF.